These T cell receptor beta chains were read from a single sample in a study of blood T cell repertoires in COVID-19. Measured with immunoSEQ multiplex PCR; TCRdb has only the in-frame clones, and not every one. Found here are about 190,000 clones, around 80% of them singletons; the top ten hold roughly 2.8%. The sample consisted of peripheral blood. These receptors were obtained from an elderly woman with active or convalescent COVID-19. The CDR3 runs from the conserved cysteine through the conserved F or W. Each record gives: D gene, J gene, V gene, clone size, CDR3 DNA, CDR3 protein. The D gene is left open where the match is weak. The size of a clone is reported for some rows only, either as once, few or many, or as a class for expanded clones.

>.|TRBJ1-3|TRBV19|.
TGTGCCAGTAGTATAGCCGGAGGATCTGGAAACACCATATATTTT
CASSIAGGSGNTIYF
>TRBD2|TRBJ2-7|TRBV13|.
TGTGCCAGCAGCTTGAGCGCTAGCGGGGGGATGATCTCCTACGAGCAGTACTTC
CASSLSASGGMISYEQYF
>.|TRBJ2-5|TRBV10-1|.
TGCGCCAGCAGTGAGTTTAGGGCGGGGAGAGGGGATGGAGAGACCCAGTACTTC
CASSEFRAGRGDGETQYF
>.|TRBJ2-1|TRBV29-1|few
TGCAGCGTTGAACGCGCGGTCACCGAGCAGTTCTTC
CSVERAVTEQFF
>.|TRBJ1-5|TRBV4-1|few
TGCGCCAGCAGCCAAGGGGAGGACGTCTTTCAGCCCCAGCATTTT
CASSQGEDVFQPQHF
>TRBD2|TRBJ2-1|TRBV14|.
TGTGCCAGCAGCCAATGGAGGACTAGCGGCTCCTACAATGAGCAGTTCTTC
CASSQWRTSGSYNEQFF
>.|TRBJ1-2|TRBV14|.
TGTGCCAGCAGCCAAGTCCGGGGAGCTAACTATGGCTACACCTTC
CASSQVRGANYGYTF
>.|TRBJ1-1|TRBV11-2|once
TGTGCCAGCAGCCCAGGGGTCCGCTCCATGAACACTGAAGCTTTCTTT
CASSPGVRSMNTEAFF
>TRBD2|TRBJ2-3|TRBV9|.
TGTGCCAGCAGCGTAGTGGCGGGGGGGCCCCCAGATACGCAGTATTTT
CASSVVAGGPPDTQYF
>.|TRBJ1-2|TRBV19|.
TGTGCCAGTAGTAGGCCACAGGGCAGAAATGACTATGGCTACACCTTC
CASSRPQGRNDYGYTF
>.|TRBJ1-2|TRBV18|.
TGTGCCAGCTCACCGGACAGCAACTATGGCTACACCTTC
CASSPDSNYGYTF
>.|TRBJ2-5|TRBV5-1|.
TGCGCCAGCAGCTTTGGGGACTTCGGAGAGACCCAGTACTTC
CASSFGDFGETQYF
>.|TRBJ1-4|TRBV6-5|.
TGTGCCAGCAGTTACTCAGCCATTAATGAAAAACTGTTTTTT
CASSYSAINEKLFF
>TRBD1|TRBJ2-5|TRBV10-3|few
TGTGCCATCAGAGGGGACAGGGGCGACCAAGAGACCCAGTACTTC
CAIRGDRGDQETQYF
>TRBD1|TRBJ2-1|TRBV18|.
TGTGCCAGCTCACCACCGGGGACAGGGGGCAGCCCTACCGAGCAGTTCTTC
CASSPPGTGGSPTEQFF
>.|TRBJ2-1|TRBV21-1|few
TGTGCCAGCAGGCCTACACAGTCGAGCGGGGGGGCGCGTTACAATGAGCAGTTCTTC
CASRPTQSSGGARYNEQFF
>.|TRBJ2-7|TRBV9|.
TGTGCCAGCAGTGAACTGCCGGGAGCCTACGAGCAGTACTTC
CASSELPGAYEQYF
>.|TRBJ1-1|TRBV6-1|.
TGTGCCAGCAGTGACAGTGCTGAAGCTTTCTTT
CASSDSAEAFF
>.|TRBJ1-6|TRBV5-6|.
TGTGCCAGCAGCTACCAACCGGGGCCGGGGGATTCACCCCTCCACTTT
CASSYQPGPGDSPLHF
>.|TRBJ1-2|TRBV15|.
TGTGCCACCAGCAGGGCAGGGTATGAAGGCTACACCTTC
CATSRAGYEGYTF
>.|TRBJ1-5|TRBV9|few
TGTGCCAGCAGCGAGGGAGGGACGGACAATCAGCCCCAGCATTTT
CASSEGGTDNQPQHF
>.|TRBJ2-7|TRBV29-1|few
TGCAGCGTTGCCGACGGAGCCTACGAGCAGTACTTC
CSVADGAYEQYF
>.|TRBJ2-3|TRBV2|.
TGTGCCAGCAGAAACAGGTTGGGCACAGATACGCAGTATTTT
CASRNRLGTDTQYF
>.|TRBJ2-5|TRBV2|once
TGTGCCAGCAGCCTCCAAGAGACCCAGTACTTC
CASSLQETQYF
>.|TRBJ2-7|TRBV4-1|.
TGCGCCAGCAGCCGGGCGAGGGACTCCTACGAGCAGTACTTC
CASSRARDSYEQYF
>.|TRBJ1-6|TRBV9|.
TGTGCCAGCAGCCGATCGGACAGTACCTCTTCACCCCTCCACTTT
CASSRSDSTSSPLHF
>TRBD2|TRBJ2-3|TRBV10-3|.
TGTGCCATCAGTGTCGGGACTAACACAGATACGCAGTATTTT
CAISVGTNTDTQYF
>.|TRBJ1-1|TRBV30|.
TGTGCCTGGAGTGCTGGAGTGAACACTGAAGCTTTCTTT
CAWSAGVNTEAFF
>.|TRBJ1-4|TRBV4-1|few
TGCGCCAGCAGCCAAGGGACAGCTTCGAATGAAAAACTGTTTTTT
CASSQGTASNEKLFF
>.|TRBJ2-3|TRBV2|.
TGTGCCAGCAAAAAACAGGCTATGGATACGCAGTATTTT
CASKKQAMDTQYF
>TRBD1|TRBJ1-5|TRBV6-2/TRBV6-3|.
TGTGCCAGCAGTTACCCGAACAGGGGCGTGGATCAGCCCCAGCATTTT
CASSYPNRGVDQPQHF
>.|TRBJ1-2|TRBV6-6|.
TGTGCCAGCAGTTACACCGGGGAGGGTGGCTACACCTTC
CASSYTGEGGYTF